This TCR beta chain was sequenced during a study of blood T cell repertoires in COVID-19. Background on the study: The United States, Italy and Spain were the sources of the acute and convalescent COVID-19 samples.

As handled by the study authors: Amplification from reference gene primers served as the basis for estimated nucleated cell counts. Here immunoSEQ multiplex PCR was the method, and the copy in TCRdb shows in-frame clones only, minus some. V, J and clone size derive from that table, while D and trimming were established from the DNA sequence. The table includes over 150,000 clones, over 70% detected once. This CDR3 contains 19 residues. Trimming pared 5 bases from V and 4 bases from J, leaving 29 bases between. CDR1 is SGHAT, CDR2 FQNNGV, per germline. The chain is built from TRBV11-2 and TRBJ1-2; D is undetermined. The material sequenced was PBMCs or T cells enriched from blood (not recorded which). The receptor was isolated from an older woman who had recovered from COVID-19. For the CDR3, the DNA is TGTGCCAGCAGCCCGTTGGAGTCGAGGATTTTTAGCGCTTCCTATGGCTACACCTTC. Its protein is CASSPLESRIFSASYGYTF.